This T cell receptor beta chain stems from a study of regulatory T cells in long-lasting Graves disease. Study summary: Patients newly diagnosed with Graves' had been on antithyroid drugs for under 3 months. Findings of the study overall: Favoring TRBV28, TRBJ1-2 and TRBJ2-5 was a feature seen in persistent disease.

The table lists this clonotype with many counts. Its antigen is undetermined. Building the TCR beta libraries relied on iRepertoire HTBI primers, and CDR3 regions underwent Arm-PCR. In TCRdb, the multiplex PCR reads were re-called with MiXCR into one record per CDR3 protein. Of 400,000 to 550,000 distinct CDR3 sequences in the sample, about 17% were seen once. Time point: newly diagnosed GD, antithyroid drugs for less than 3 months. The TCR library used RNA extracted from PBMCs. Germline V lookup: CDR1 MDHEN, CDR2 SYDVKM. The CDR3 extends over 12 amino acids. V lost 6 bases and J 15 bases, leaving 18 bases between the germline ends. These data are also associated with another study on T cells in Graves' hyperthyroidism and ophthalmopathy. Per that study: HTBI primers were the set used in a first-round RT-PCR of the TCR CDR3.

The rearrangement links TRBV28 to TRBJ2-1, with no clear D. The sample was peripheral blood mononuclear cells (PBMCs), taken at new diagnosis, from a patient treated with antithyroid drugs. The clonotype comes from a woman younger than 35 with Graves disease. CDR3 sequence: CASSPPRPFPFF. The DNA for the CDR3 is TGTGCCAGCAGCCCCCCTAGACCCTTCCCGTTCTTC.